The 24 T cell receptor beta chains listed next were all sequenced from one sample in a study of naive and memory T cell subsets. The beta constant-region primer was an equimolar mix of two oligonucleotides covering TRBC1 and TRBC2. TCRdb recomputed calls from the UMI-ligation and nested PCR reads with MiXCR, one row per CDR3 protein. The table has around 160,000 distinct CDR3 sequences, over 15% seen once. The specimen was naive CD4+ T cells from blood. These receptors were taken from a human donor in good health.

This clonotype was counted a few times. The gene calls are TRBV20-1 and TRBJ2-3; possible D gene TRBD2, 6 bases. Germline lookup yields CDR1 DFQATT and CDR2 SNEGSKA (reference sequence). The CDR3 has 12 residues. V lost 3 bases, J lost 4 bases, and 8 bases lay in between. As DNA, the CDR3 is TGCAGTGCTAGCACTAGCCCAGATACGCAGTATTTT. Translated: CSASTSPDTQYF.

This clonotype was seen more than once but under ten times. The chain carries TRBV5-1 and TRBJ2-5, with 7 bases aligning to TRBD1. This CDR3 is built from 13 residues. With 6 bases clipped from V and 4 bases from J, the junction kept 6 bases outside the gene matches. CDR1 SGHRS and CDR2 YFSETQ come from the germline V gene. The DNA of the CDR3 is TGCGCCAGCACCCCGACAGGGAGAGAGACCCAGTACTTC. Its translation: CASTPTGRETQYF.

The J gene is TRBJ2-7, the V gene TRBV19, with a weak D call TRBD2 (6 bases). The V end was cut by 3 bases, the J end by 4 bases, with 13 bases between. Looked up from germline, CDR1 is LNHDA and CDR2 is SQIVND (reference sequence). The CDR3 runs 14 residues. The CDR3 DNA is TGTGCCAGTAGTATCCGGGGGACTCAGTACGAGCAGTACTTC. Its protein product is CASSIRGTQYEQYF.

V usage is TRBV3-1 and J usage is TRBJ2-7; 12 nucleotides match TRBD2. CDR3 size: 16 residues. CDR1 and CDR2 (germline): LGHDT, YNNKEL (reference sequence). J gave up 2 bases and V 2 bases, and 4 bases lay outside the gene matches. The CDR3 spells CASSQTSGRKTYEQYF. For the CDR3, the DNA is TGTGCCAGCAGCCAAACTAGCGGGAGGAAGACCTACGAGCAGTACTTC.

The rearrangement links TRBV5-1 to TRBJ2-3, with D possibly being TRBD1 or TRBD2 (5 bases each). Trimming cost V 6 bases and J 3 bases, with 11 bases left between them. The CDR3 is 13 amino acids. The germline gives CDR1 SGHRS, CDR2 YFSETQ. The CDR3 coding sequence is TGCGCCAGCACCTTTGAGGGGACAGATACGCAGTATTTT. It is translated as CASTFEGTDTQYF.

This clonotype appeared a few times. This sequence joins TRBV20-1 and TRBJ2-2, with D perhaps matching TRBD2 (6 bases). CDR1 and CDR2 (germline): DFQATT, SNEGSKA (reference sequence). The CDR3 contains 15 residues. Trimming stripped 7 bases from V and 2 bases from J, with 17 bases between. CDR3 amino acids: CSVLGGAKNTGELFF. CDR3 bases: TGCAGTGTACTCGGCGGGGCTAAAAACACCGGGGAGCTGTTTTTT.

This clonotype was detected only a few times. The chain is built from TRBV12-3 or TRBV12-4 and TRBJ2-1; 9 bases agree with TRBD1. Trimming cost V 6 bases and J 6 bases; bases outside gene matches: 9. The CDR3 has 15 amino acids. CDR3 nucleotides: TGTGCCAGCAGACCCACCGACAGGGGGGGCAATGAGCAGTTCTTC. Amino acids: CASRPTDRGGNEQFF.

At least ten counts were recorded for this clonotype. The chain has TRBV10-1 and TRBJ2-7, with D perhaps matching TRBD1 (5 bases). Per germline, CDR1 WNHNN and CDR2 SYGVQD (reference sequence). Trimming took off 6 bases at V and 2 bases at J, with 17 bases between the two ends. The CDR3 contains 15 residues. This CDR3 is CASSEEMTAPYEQYF. DNA of the CDR3: TGCGCCAGCAGCGAAGAAATGACAGCACCCTACGAGCAGTACTTC.

The chain has TRBV7-2 and TRBJ2-3, with 7 bases identical to TRBD2. V gave up 7 bases and J gave up 4 bases; unmatched junction bases: 11. The CDR3 runs to 15 residues. CDR1 is SGHTA and CDR2 is FQGNSA in the germline V gene. The CDR3 sequence: CASTTVLAAPDTQYF. DNA for the CDR3: TGTGCCAGCACCACCGTGCTAGCGGCCCCAGATACGCAGTATTTT. Looking up the rest from reference TRBV7-2 and TRBJ2-3 gives the full variable domain: GAGVSQSPSNKVTEKGKDVELRCDPISGHTALYWYRQSLGQGLEFLIYFQGNSAPDKSGLPSDRFSAERTGGSVSTLTIQRTQQEDSAVYLCASTTVLAAPDTQYFGPGTRLTVL.

This clonotype was found a few times. The rearrangement links TRBV20-1 to TRBJ2-3; perhaps D is TRBD1 or TRBD2 (6 bases each). The CDR3 runs 14 residues. Germline V gives CDR1 DFQATT, CDR2 SNEGSKA (reference sequence). The germline V and J ends were trimmed by 6 bases and 4 bases, with 17 bases remaining between them. The CDR3 DNA follows: TGCAGTGCCCCCGAGGGGGGAGTAGCAGATACGCAGTATTTT. It yields the protein CSAPEGGVADTQYF.

The chain has TRBV4-1 and TRBJ2-1; D is possibly TRBD1 (7 bases). Germline V CDR1 and CDR2: MGHRA, YSYEKL. The ends were cut back, 0 bases at V and 7 bases at J, with 13 bases in the middle. The CDR3 is made up of 15 amino acids. CDR3 sequence reads: CASSQEAAGGNEQFF. The DNA for the CDR3 is TGCGCCAGCAGCCAAGAAGCGGCAGGGGGGAATGAGCAGTTCTTC.

This clonotype has more than one count but fewer than ten. The chain recombines TRBV5-1 with TRBJ2-1; 13 positions agree with TRBD2. In germline, CDR1 is SGHRS, CDR2 YFSETQ. V trimming: 3 bases; J trimming: 8 bases; junction bases outside the gene matches: 5. The CDR3 covers 15 residues. CDR3 in DNA: TGCGCCAGCAGCTCACTAGCGGGAGGGCCGGATGAGCAGTTCTTC. Protein product: CASSSLAGGPDEQFF.

This clonotype was counted a few times. The rearrangement joins TRBV29-1 to TRBJ1-4; a weak D match, TRBD1 (5 bases). Trimming removed 7 bases from V and 5 bases from J, with 14 bases in between. The CDR3 consists of 13 residues. Germline CDR1 SQVTM, CDR2 ANQGSEA. The CDR3 bases are TGCAGCGCCGGGGCAGCGGGAAATGAAAAACTGTTTTTT. Translating gives CSAGAAGNEKLFF.

This chain joins TRBV7-2 and TRBJ1-6; D unresolved. The CDR3 consists of 16 residues. The germline V gene has CDR1 SGHTA and CDR2 FQGNSA. The ends were cut back, 2 bases at V and 10 bases at J, with 18 bases in the middle. CDR3 protein: CASSLSHSLMGSPLHF. The CDR3 DNA sequence: TGTGCCAGCAGCTTATCGCACAGCCTTATGGGGTCACCCCTCCACTTT.

This clonotype has only a few counts. The chain couples TRBV6-2 or TRBV6-3 to TRBJ2-5; the match to TRBD1 covers 8 bases. CDR3 length: 18 amino acids. Germline trimming cut 4 bases from V and 0 bases from J; bases unmatched to any gene: 13. Germline V gene data show CDR1 as MNHEY and CDR2 as SVGEGT. The CDR3 nucleotides are TGTGCCAGCAGTTCAAAATTCCGGACAGGGCAGTACCAAGAGACCCAGTACTTC. It encodes CASSSKFRTGQYQETQYF.

The chain carries TRBV20-1 and TRBJ1-1; D is undetermined. Germline lookup yields CDR1 DFQATT and CDR2 SNEGSKA (reference sequence). V was trimmed by 0 bases and J by 0 bases, leaving 5 bases between them. There are 13 residues in the CDR3. CDR3 in amino acids: CSARDLMNTEAFF. CDR3 DNA: TGCAGTGCTAGAGATCTGATGAACACTGAAGCTTTCTTT.

This clonotype has just a few counts. The gene calls are TRBV6-5 and TRBJ2-3, with TRBD2 as a possible D gene (5 bases). V shed 0 bases and J shed 6 bases, with 16 bases lying between them. The CDR3 consists of 16 residues. CDR1 is MNHEY and CDR2 is SVGAGI in the germline V gene. This CDR3 reads CASSYSDSSRWDTQYF. The CDR3 DNA is TGTGCCAGCAGTTACTCGGACTCCTCTCGGTGGGATACGCAGTATTTT.

V and J are TRBV20-1 and TRBJ2-3; 12 nucleotides line up with TRBD2. The germline gives CDR1 DFQATT, CDR2 SNEGSKA (reference sequence). The V gene end was trimmed by 6 bases and the J gene end by 5 bases; junction bases not matched to a gene: 9. CDR3 length equals 15 residues. The CDR3 DNA reads TGCAGTGCCCCAGGACTAGCGGGGTTCGGAGATACGCAGTATTTT. Translation: CSAPGLAGFGDTQYF.

The gene calls are TRBV6-6 and TRBJ1-5, with unresolved D. CDR3 size: 16 residues. The germline V gene encodes CDR1 MNHNY and CDR2 SVGAGI (reference sequence). Between the trimmed V and J ends, which lost 1 base and 1 base, there was a span of 11 bases. CDR3 sequence reads: CASSYLEGVSNQPQHF. CDR3 DNA sequence: TGTGCCAGCAGTTACTTGGAGGGCGTGAGCAATCAGCCCCAGCATTTT.

The rearrangement links TRBV10-3 to TRBJ2-6, with D maybe TRBD1 (6 bases). Germline CDR1 reads ENHRY; CDR2 reads SYGVKD. The CDR3 sequence is 19 residues long. With 10 bases removed from V and 2 bases from J, the gap between germline ends came to 27 bases. The CDR3 DNA reads TGTGCCACGAGTGACAGGTTTCAGAAGGAGACAGCTGGGGCCAACGTCCTGACTTTC. It encodes CATSDRFQKETAGANVLTF.

This clonotype occurred a few times. V is TRBV11-2 and J is TRBJ2-3, with 8 bases that match TRBD2. The germline V gene has CDR1 SGHAT and CDR2 FQNNGV. This CDR3 contains 15 residues. J lost 6 bases, V lost 2 bases, and 7 bases had no gene match. The CDR3 coding sequence is TGTGCCAGCAGCTTAAACGGGAGGGCCGAGGATACGCAGTATTTT. Its translation: CASSLNGRAEDTQYF.

Only a few counts were recorded for this clonotype. This chain connects TRBV4-1 to TRBJ2-6, with D hard to call. Germline values: CDR1 MGHRA, CDR2 YSYEKL. Trimming removed 0 bases at V and 0 bases at J, with 15 bases between. The CDR3 is made up of 19 amino acids. CDR3 nucleotide sequence: TGCGCCAGCAGCCAAGATCGTCGAAAAGGGCACTCTGGGGCCAACGTCCTGACTTTC. Its protein is CASSQDRRKGHSGANVLTF.

The chain recombines TRBV5-5 with TRBJ1-1; D is possibly TRBD1 (6 bases). Trimming cost V 5 bases and J 1 base, with 12 bases left between them. CDR1 is SGHKS, CDR2 YYEKEE, per germline (reference sequence). The CDR3 extends over 14 amino acids. Written as DNA, the CDR3 is TGTGCCAGCAGTCCAGGGGTCAGGAACACTGAAGCTTTCTTT. This translates into CASSPGVRNTEAFF. Complete variable domain (other parts from reference TRBV5-5 and TRBJ1-1): DAGVTQSPTHLIKTRGQQVTLRCSPISGHKSVSWYQQVLGQGPQFIFQYYEKEERGRGNFPDRFSARQFPNYSSELNVNALLLGDSALYLCASSPGVRNTEAFFGQGTRLTVV.

V gene TRBV9 combines with J gene TRBJ2-5, with 10 positions matching TRBD2. Trimming cost V 0 bases and J 1 base; bases outside gene matches: 6. CDR1 SGDLS and CDR2 YYNGEE come from the germline V gene. The CDR3 sequence is 17 residues long. CDR3 sequence reads: CASSVAASGGIQETQYF. In nucleotides, the CDR3 is TGTGCCAGCAGCGTAGCGGCTAGCGGGGGAATCCAAGAGACCCAGTACTTC.